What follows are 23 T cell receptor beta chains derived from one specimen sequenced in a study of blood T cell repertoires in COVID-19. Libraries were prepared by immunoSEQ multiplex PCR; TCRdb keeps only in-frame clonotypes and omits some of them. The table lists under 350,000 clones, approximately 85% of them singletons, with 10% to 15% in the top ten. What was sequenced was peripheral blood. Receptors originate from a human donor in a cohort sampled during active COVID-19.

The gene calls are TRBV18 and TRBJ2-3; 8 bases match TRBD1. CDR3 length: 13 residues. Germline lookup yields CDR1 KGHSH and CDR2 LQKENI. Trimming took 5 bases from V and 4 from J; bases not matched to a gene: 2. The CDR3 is CASSTGGPDTQYF. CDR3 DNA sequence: TGTGCCAGCTCAACAGGGGGACCAGATACGCAGTATTTT. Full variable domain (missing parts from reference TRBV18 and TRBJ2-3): NAGVMQNPRHLVRRRGQEARLRCSPMKGHSHVYWYRQLPEEGLKFMVYLQKENIIDESGMPKERFSAEFPKEGPSILRIQQVVRGDSAAYFCASSTGGPDTQYFGPGTRLTVL.

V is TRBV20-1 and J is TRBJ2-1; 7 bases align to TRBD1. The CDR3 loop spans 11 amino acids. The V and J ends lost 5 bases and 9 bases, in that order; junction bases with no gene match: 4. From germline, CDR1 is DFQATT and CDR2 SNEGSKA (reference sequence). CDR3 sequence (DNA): TGCAGTGCTTCACAGGGGTTTGAGCAGTTCTTC. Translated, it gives CSASQGFEQFF.

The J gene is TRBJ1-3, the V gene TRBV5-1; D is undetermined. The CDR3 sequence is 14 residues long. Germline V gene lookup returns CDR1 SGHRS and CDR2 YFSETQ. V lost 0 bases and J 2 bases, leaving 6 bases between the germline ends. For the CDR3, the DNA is TGCGCCAGCAGCTTGGATGGCACTGGAAACACCATATATTTT. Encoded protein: CASSLDGTGNTIYF.

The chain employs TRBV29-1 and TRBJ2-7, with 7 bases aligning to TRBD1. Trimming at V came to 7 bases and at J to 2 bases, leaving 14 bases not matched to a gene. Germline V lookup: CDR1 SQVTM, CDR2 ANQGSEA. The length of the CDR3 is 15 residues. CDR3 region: CSGDRVVSATYEQYF. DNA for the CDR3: TGCAGCGGCGACAGGGTCGTGAGCGCGACCTACGAGCAGTACTTC.

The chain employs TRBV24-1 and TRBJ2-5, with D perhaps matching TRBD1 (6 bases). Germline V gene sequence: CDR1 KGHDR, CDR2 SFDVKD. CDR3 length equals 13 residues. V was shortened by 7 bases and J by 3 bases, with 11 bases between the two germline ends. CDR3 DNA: TGTGCCACCAGACAGGGATCCAAAGAGACCCAGTACTTC. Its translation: CATRQGSKETQYF.

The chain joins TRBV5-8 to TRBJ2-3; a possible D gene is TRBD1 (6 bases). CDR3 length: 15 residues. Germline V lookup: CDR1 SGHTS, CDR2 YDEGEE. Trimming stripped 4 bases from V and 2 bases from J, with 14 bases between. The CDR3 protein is CASSGTLYFTDTQYF. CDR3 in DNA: TGTGCCAGCAGCGGGACACTATACTTCACAGATACGCAGTATTTT.

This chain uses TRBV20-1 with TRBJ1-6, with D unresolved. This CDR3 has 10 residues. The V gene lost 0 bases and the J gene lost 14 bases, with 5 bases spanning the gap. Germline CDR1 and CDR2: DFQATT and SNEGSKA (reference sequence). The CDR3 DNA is TGCAGTGCTAGAGATGTCTCCCTCCACTTT. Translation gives CSARDVSLHF.

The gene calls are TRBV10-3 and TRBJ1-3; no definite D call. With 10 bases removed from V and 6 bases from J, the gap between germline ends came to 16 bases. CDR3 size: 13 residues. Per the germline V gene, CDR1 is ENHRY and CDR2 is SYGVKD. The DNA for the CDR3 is TGTGCCACCAGAGGAATCGGGGAAAACACCATATATTTT. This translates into CATRGIGENTIYF.

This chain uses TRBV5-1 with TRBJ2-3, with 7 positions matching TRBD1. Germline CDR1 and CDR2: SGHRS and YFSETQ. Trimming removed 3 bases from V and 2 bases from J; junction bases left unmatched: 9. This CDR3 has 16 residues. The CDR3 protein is CASSWNPGQLTDTQYF. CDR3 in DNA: TGCGCCAGCAGCTGGAATCCGGGACAGCTCACAGATACGCAGTATTTT.

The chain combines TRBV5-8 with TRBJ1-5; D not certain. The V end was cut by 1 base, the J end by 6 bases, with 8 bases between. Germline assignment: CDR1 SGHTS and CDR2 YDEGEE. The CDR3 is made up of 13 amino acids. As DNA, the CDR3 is TGTGCCAGCAGCTTGCGGTACCTTCAGCCCCAGCATTTT. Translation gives CASSLRYLQPQHF.

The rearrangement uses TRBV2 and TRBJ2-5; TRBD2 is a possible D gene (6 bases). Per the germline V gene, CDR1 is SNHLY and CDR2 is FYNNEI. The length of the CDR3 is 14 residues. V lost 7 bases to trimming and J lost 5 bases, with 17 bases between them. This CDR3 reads CASKGREPRETQYF. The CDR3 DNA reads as TGTGCCAGCAAGGGGCGGGAACCCCGGGAGACCCAGTACTTC.

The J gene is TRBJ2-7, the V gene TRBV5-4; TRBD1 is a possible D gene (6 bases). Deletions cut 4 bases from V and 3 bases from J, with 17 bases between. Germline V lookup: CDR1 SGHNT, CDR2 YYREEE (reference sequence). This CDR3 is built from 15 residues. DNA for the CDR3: TGTGCCAGCAGCCAGACAGGCTCAACGTTCTACGAGCAGTACTTC. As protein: CASSQTGSTFYEQYF.

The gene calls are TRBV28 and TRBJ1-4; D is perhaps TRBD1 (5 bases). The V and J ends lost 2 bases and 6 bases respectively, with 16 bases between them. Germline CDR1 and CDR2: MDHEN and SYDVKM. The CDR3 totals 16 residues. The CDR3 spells CASSLRTWASDEKLFF. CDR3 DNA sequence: TGTGCCAGCAGTTTAAGGACATGGGCCTCGGATGAAAAACTGTTTTTT.

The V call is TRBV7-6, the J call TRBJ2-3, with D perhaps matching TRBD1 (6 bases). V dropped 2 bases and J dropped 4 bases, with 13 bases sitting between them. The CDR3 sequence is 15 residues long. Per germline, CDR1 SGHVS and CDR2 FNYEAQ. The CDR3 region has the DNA TGTGCCAGCAGCTTACTCACCAGGGGCCCAGATACGCAGTATTTT. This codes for CASSLLTRGPDTQYF.

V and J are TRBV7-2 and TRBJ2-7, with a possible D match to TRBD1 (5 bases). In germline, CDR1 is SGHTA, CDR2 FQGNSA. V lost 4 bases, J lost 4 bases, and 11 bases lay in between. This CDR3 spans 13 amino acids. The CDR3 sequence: CASSSDKNYEQYF. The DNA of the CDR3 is TGTGCCAGCAGCTCGGACAAGAATTACGAGCAGTACTTC.

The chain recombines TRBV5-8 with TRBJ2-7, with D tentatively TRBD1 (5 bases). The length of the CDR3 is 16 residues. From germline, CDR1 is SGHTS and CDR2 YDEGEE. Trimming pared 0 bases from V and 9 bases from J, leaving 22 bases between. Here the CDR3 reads CASSLGSDRPAARQYF. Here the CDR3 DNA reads TGTGCCAGCAGCTTGGGTTCCGACAGACCCGCTGCGAGGCAGTACTTC.

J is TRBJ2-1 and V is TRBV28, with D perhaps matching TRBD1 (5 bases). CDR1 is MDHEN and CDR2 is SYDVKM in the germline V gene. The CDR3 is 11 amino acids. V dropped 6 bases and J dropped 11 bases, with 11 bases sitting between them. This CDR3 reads CASREGVQQFF. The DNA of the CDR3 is TGTGCCAGCAGGGAAGGGGTCCAGCAGTTCTTC.

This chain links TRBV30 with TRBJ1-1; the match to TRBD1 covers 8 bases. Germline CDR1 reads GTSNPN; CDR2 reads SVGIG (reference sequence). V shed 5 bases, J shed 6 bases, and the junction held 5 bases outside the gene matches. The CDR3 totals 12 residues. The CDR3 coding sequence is TGTGCCTGGGAGACAGGGGTCGCTGAAGCTTTCTTT. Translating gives CAWETGVAEAFF.

The chain's CDR3 is CASSLWESLNTQYF. The CDR3 DNA is TGTGCCAGCAGCCTATGGGAGAGTTTAAATACGCAGTATTTT. This chain uses TRBV3-1 (or the pseudogene TRBV3-2) with TRBJ2-3, with a tentative D call TRBD2 (5 bases). With 4 bases removed from V and 7 bases from J, the gap between germline ends came to 15 bases. Germline V gene sequence: CDR1 LGHDT, CDR2 YNNKEL (reference sequence). The CDR3 loop spans 14 amino acids.

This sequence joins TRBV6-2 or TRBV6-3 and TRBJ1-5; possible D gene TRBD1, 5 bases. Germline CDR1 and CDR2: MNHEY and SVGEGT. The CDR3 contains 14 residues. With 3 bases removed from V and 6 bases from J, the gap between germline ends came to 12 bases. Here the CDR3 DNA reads TGTGCCAGCAGTTATCAGGGATGGAGTCAGCCCCAGCATTTT. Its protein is CASSYQGWSQPQHF.

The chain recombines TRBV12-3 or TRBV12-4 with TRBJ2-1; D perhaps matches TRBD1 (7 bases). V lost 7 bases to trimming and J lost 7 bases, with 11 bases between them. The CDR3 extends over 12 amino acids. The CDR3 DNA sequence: TGTGCCAGCAACCCAGGGGGGAATGAGCAGTTCTTC. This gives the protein CASNPGGNEQFF.

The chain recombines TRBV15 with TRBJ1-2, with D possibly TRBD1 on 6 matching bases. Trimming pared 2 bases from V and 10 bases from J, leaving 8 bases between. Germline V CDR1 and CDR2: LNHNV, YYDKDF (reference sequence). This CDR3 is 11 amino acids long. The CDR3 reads CATSRTGSYTF. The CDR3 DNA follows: TGTGCCACCAGCAGAACAGGGTCCTACACCTTC.

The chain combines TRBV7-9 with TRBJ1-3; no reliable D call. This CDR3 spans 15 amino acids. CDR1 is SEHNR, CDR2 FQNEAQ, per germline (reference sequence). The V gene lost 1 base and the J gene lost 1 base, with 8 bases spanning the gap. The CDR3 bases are TGTGCCAGCAGCTTAGGACTCCTATCTGGAAACACCATATATTTT. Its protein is CASSLGLLSGNTIYF.